This TCR beta chain stems from a study of T-cell reconstitution after alpha-beta-depleted transplantation in children. Unique molecular identifiers tagged the TCRbeta library. From the PCR reads, TCRdb called clonotypes with MiXCR, one entry per CDR3 protein. Here the sample spans hundreds of thousands of distinct CDR3 sequences, over 9.5% being singletons. The junction had 1 base not matched to a gene; V was cut back by 0 bases and J by 1 base. The CDR3 consists of 16 residues. Germline V gene sequence: CDR1 LGHNA, CDR2 YSLEER. The sequencing used PBMCs from the stem cell graft donor, collected from the stem cell graft. This chain links TRBV4-3 with TRBJ2-3; 10 positions agree with TRBD1. The TCR comes from a human donor who donated a stem cell graft to a child with acute myeloid leukemia. The DNA of the CDR3 is TGCGCCAGCAGCCAAGAAGGGACAGGGGGCACAGATACGCAGTATTTT. Its translation: CASSQEGTGGTDTQYF.